Shown below are 23 T cell receptor beta chains from a single sample sequenced in a study of shared clonotypes between healthy human individuals. Here immunoSEQ multiplex PCR was the method, and the copy in TCRdb shows in-frame clones only, minus some. The data contain about 2.1 million clones, just under 95% of them singletons. Naive CD8 cells, CD45RO-negative and positively selected for CCR7, excluded terminally differentiated effector memory CD45RA+ cells. Sequencing was performed on naive CD8+ T cells from PBMCs. The receptor set was obtained from a man between 18 and 29 years old in good health. Some clones in this sample may be carry-over from other donors' samples.

The gene calls are TRBV5-6 and TRBJ2-7; D possibly corresponds to TRBD2 (6 bases). CDR3 length equals 16 residues. The V gene's germline CDR1 is SGHDT and CDR2 YYEEEE. V was shortened by 0 bases and J by 2 bases, with 15 bases between the two germline ends. The CDR3 is CASSLATGAAPYEQYF. The CDR3 nucleotides read TGTGCCAGCAGCTTGGCGACGGGAGCTGCTCCCTACGAGCAGTACTTC.

The chain combines TRBV27 with TRBJ2-2; no firm D call. The CDR3 length is 16 residues. Germline loops: CDR1 MNHEY, CDR2 SMNVEV (reference sequence). V lost 4 bases, J lost 6 bases, and 18 bases lay in between. The CDR3 nucleotides are TGTGCCAGCAGTTCACCCCCACCAATGATGGCCGGGGAGCTGTTTTTT. Amino acids: CASSSPPPMMAGELFF.

Worth noting for this clone: The same CDR3 is also encoded by other DNA sequences in this sample. The CDR3 coding sequence is TGTGCCAGCAGCGTAGGCGGGGCGGGCGAGCAGTACTTC. Translation gives CASSVGGAGEQYF. The chain joins TRBV9 to TRBJ2-7, with D perhaps matching TRBD2 (6 bases). Germline V gives CDR1 SGDLS, CDR2 YYNGEE. The CDR3 is 13 residues long. Trimming pared 0 bases from V and 6 bases from J, leaving 10 bases between.

A word on this clone: The sample contains more than one DNA sequence encoding this CDR3. V is TRBV28 and J is TRBJ2-7; 14 bases fit TRBD2. The germline CDR1 and CDR2 sequences are MDHEN and SYDVKM. V trimming: 8 bases; J trimming: 3 bases; junction bases outside the gene matches: 3. The CDR3 is 14 residues long. CDR3 region: CASRGTSGSYEQYF. In DNA form, the CDR3 reads TGTGCCAGCCGAGGGACTAGCGGGAGCTACGAGCAGTACTTC.

The CDR3 is CASSPGGDPYEQYF. In nucleotides, the CDR3 is TGTGCCAGCAGCCCGGGGGGGGACCCCTACGAGCAGTACTTC. The chain uses TRBV28 and TRBJ2-7; 8 nucleotides match TRBD2. Germline values: CDR1 MDHEN, CDR2 SYDVKM. V dropped 6 bases and J dropped 2; count of bases not matched to a gene: 6. The CDR3 covers 14 residues.

Notes on this clone: The junction and the germline gene differ at one end; a read error may be behind it. The CDR3 loop is CAWRDSQEAQYF. CDR3 DNA sequence: TGTGCCTGGAGGGACTCTCAAGAGGCCCAGTACTTC. This chain connects TRBV30 to TRBJ2-5; D perhaps matches TRBD2 (5 bases). Germline V gene lookup returns CDR1 GTSNPN and CDR2 SVGIG (reference sequence). The CDR3 length is 12 residues.

This chain connects TRBV11-2 to TRBJ1-2; D remains ambiguous. With 3 bases removed from V and 5 bases from J, the gap between germline ends came to 16 bases. Per germline, CDR1 SGHAT and CDR2 FQNNGV. CDR3 length: 15 amino acids. The CDR3 DNA sequence: TGTGCCAGCAGCTTCTTCCGAGGGCCGGGGTATGGCTACACCTTC. It specifies CASSFFRGPGYGYTF. The full variable domain, in which reference TRBV11-2 and TRBJ1-2 provide the parts outside the CDR3, is EAGVAQSPRYKIIEKRQSVAFWCNPISGHATLYWYQQILGQGPKLLIQFQNNGVVDDSQLPKDRFSAERLKGVDSTLKIQPAKLEDSAVYLCASSFFRGPGYGYTFGSGTRLTVV.

The chain recombines TRBV6-1 with TRBJ1-5; D ambiguous. CDR1 is MNHNS, CDR2 SASEGT, per germline. This CDR3 is 14 amino acids long. Trimming removed 2 bases from V and 4 bases from J, with 9 bases in between. The CDR3: CASSESPGNQPQHF. The CDR3 DNA is TGTGCCAGCAGTGAAAGTCCGGGTAATCAGCCCCAGCATTTT.

V gene TRBV30 combines with J gene TRBJ2-5, with 7 bases aligning to TRBD1. CDR3 length equals 17 residues. V shed 1 base, J shed 4 bases, and the junction held 15 bases outside the gene matches. Germline loops: CDR1 GTSNPN, CDR2 SVGIG (reference sequence). CDR3 residues: CAWSADLTGLSRETQYF. As DNA, the CDR3 is TGTGCCTGGAGTGCGGATCTGACAGGGCTCTCCCGAGAGACCCAGTACTTC.

The chain has TRBV27 and TRBJ1-1, with D perhaps TRBD1 (5 bases). The CDR3 has 18 residues. V lost 1 base to trimming and J lost 1 base, with 19 bases between them. Germline lookup yields CDR1 MNHEY and CDR2 SMNVEV (reference sequence). In nucleotides, the CDR3 is TGTGCCAGCAGTTTATTAGATCGGGGGGGGATTGGGAACACTGAAGCTTTCTTT. It specifies CASSLLDRGGIGNTEAFF.

The rearrangement links TRBV19 to TRBJ2-7; D perhaps matches TRBD1 (6 bases). Germline V lookup: CDR1 LNHDA, CDR2 SQIVND (reference sequence). Trimming removed 4 bases at V and 7 bases at J, with 20 bases between. The CDR3 covers 15 residues. The CDR3 nucleotides read TGTGCCAGTAGTACCTCCACAGGGACGCTACGAGAGCAGTACTTC. Translated: CASSTSTGTLREQYF.

In its sample, this clone was seen once. This chain connects TRBV19 to TRBJ2-7; TRBD1 is a possible D gene (6 bases). Germline V gene sequence: CDR1 LNHDA, CDR2 SQIVND (reference sequence). V was cut by 6 bases and J by 0 bases, with 15 bases left in between. The length of the CDR3 is 15 residues. The CDR3 DNA reads as TGTGCCAGTAGCCCAGGGGCGCCTAGCTCCTACGAGCAGTACTTC. As protein: CASSPGAPSSYEQYF.

To note about this clone: The junction does not match germline at one end; this may be a read error. V is TRBV6-5 and J is TRBJ1-5; D uncertain. This CDR3 is built from 14 residues. Germline CDR1 and CDR2: MNHEY and SVGAGI. For the CDR3, the DNA is TGTGCCACCAGTCCCCCGGGTAGCAATCAGCCCCAGCATTTT. This encodes CATSPPGSNQPQHF.

The chain combines TRBV4-1 with TRBJ2-1; 10 bases align to TRBD2. The CDR3 is 15 residues long. Trimming at V came to 4 bases and at J to 7 bases, leaving 7 bases not matched to a gene. The germline gives CDR1 MGHRA, CDR2 YSYEKL. CDR3 bases: TGCGCCAGCAGCCCCGTGGCTAGCGGGAGAAATGAGCAGTTCTTC. Amino acid sequence: CASSPVASGRNEQFF.

This clone is a singleton in its sample. The V and J genes are TRBV6-5 and TRBJ1-5; tentatively, D is TRBD1 (6 bases). CDR1 is MNHEY, CDR2 SVGAGI, per germline. The CDR3 is 14 residues long. V lost 4 bases and J 3 bases, leaving 10 bases between the germline ends. The CDR3: CASSSGVINQPQHF. CDR3 sequence (DNA): TGTGCCAGCAGTTCAGGGGTGATCAATCAGCCCCAGCATTTT.

This chain connects TRBV5-4 to TRBJ1-4; 7 bases fit TRBD1. The CDR3 sequence is 18 residues long. Trimming removed 0 bases from V and 7 bases from J; junction bases left unmatched: 15. Germline V gives CDR1 SGHNT, CDR2 YYREEE (reference sequence). CDR3 in DNA: TGTGCCAGCAGCTTGGGCGGGCGTGGGACAGCACAGGGTGAAAAACTGTTTTTT. This translates into CASSLGGRGTAQGEKLFF.

The rearrangement links TRBV7-9 to TRBJ2-7; the match to TRBD1 covers 7 bases. The CDR3 length is 16 residues. The J segment lost 5 bases and the V segment lost 6 bases, leaving 16 bases of the junction unmatched. Germline V gene lookup returns CDR1 SEHNR and CDR2 FQNEAQ (reference sequence). The CDR3 sequence: CASSSGRMTGSHEQYF. The CDR3 DNA follows: TGTGCCAGCAGTTCGGGACGGATGACAGGGTCGCACGAGCAGTACTTC.

The chain couples TRBV16 to TRBJ2-1, with 9 bases fitting TRBD2. CDR1 KGHSY and CDR2 FQNENV come from the germline V gene. Unmatched junction bases numbered 7, after V lost 4 bases and J lost 3 bases. This CDR3 contains 16 residues. The CDR3 protein is CASSPQTSGNYNEQFF. The CDR3 region has the DNA TGTGCCAGCAGCCCACAGACTAGCGGCAACTACAATGAGCAGTTCTTC.

The rearrangement joins TRBV7-9 to TRBJ1-1, with 11 positions matching TRBD1. The CDR3 is 17 residues long. Germline values: CDR1 SEHNR, CDR2 FQNEAQ (reference sequence). The V segment lost 4 bases and the J segment 6 bases; nucleotides outside the gene matches: 13. The CDR3 sequence is CASSSYRDRGFGAEAFF. The CDR3 nucleotides read TGTGCCAGCAGCTCATACCGGGACAGGGGGTTTGGCGCTGAAGCTTTCTTT.

In its sample, this clone was seen a few times. This sample also contains other DNA sequences that code for the same CDR3. The genes are TRBV27 and TRBJ2-7; D gene ambiguous. V dropped 0 bases and J dropped 2 bases, with 5 bases sitting between them. The CDR3 is 13 residues long. Germline CDR1 MNHEY, CDR2 SMNVEV (reference sequence). CDR3 DNA: TGTGCCAGCAGTTTATCAGCGACCTACGAGCAGTACTTC. Translation gives CASSLSATYEQYF.

The chain joins TRBV9 to TRBJ1-2; unclear D gene. The germline V and J ends were trimmed by 0 bases and 3 bases, with 9 bases remaining between them. The CDR3 runs to 14 residues. CDR1 and CDR2 from the germline V gene are SGDLS and YYNGEE. The CDR3 sequence: CASSVEEADYGYTF. In nucleotides, the CDR3 is TGTGCCAGCAGCGTAGAAGAGGCCGACTATGGCTACACCTTC.

V and J are TRBV7-8 and TRBJ2-7, with TRBD2 as a possible D gene (6 bases). Germline lookup yields CDR1 SGHVS and CDR2 FQNEAQ. The germline V and J ends were trimmed by 1 base and 2 bases, with 12 bases remaining between them. This CDR3 has 15 amino acids. The CDR3 is CASSLVGTLTYEQYF. CDR3 nucleotide sequence: TGTGCCAGCAGCTTAGTTGGGACTCTAACCTACGAGCAGTACTTC.

Of note for this clone: This sample includes further DNA sequences coding for the same CDR3. The rearrangement links TRBV27 to TRBJ2-7; unclear D gene. The CDR3 has 14 residues. Trimming took 0 bases from V and 0 from J, leaving 6 bases between them. Germline V gene lookup returns CDR1 MNHEY and CDR2 SMNVEV (reference sequence). CDR3 amino acids: CASSLSPSSYEQYF. CDR3 nucleotides: TGTGCCAGCAGTTTATCCCCGAGCTCCTACGAGCAGTACTTC.